This passage covers 30 T cell receptor beta chains from one sample sequenced in a study of response to subunit inactivated influenza vaccine. TCRdb fed the RT-PCR reads into MiXCR, producing one record per CDR3 protein. This table holds about 780,000 distinct CDR3 sequences, approximately 18% found once. Sample: PBMCs from blood, taken about 5 days after vaccination. The origin of the receptors is a man aged 45-65 years who received an inactivated influenza vaccine.

This rearrangement joins TRBV20-1 to TRBJ2-3; no firm D call. V dropped 3 bases and J dropped 0 bases, with 13 bases sitting between them. CDR3 length: 15 residues. Germline lookup yields CDR1 DFQATT and CDR2 SNEGSKA (reference sequence). The CDR3 loop is CSARGSSRSTDTQYF. Here the CDR3 DNA reads TGCAGTGCTAGGGGCTCAAGTCGGAGCACAGATACGCAGTATTTT.

This clonotype was observed a few times. CDR3 loop: CAISEARGYGYTF. The CDR3 DNA is TGTGCCATCAGTGAGGCAAGAGGCTATGGCTACACCTTC. The chain carries TRBV10-3 and TRBJ1-2; D gene uncertain. Germline V CDR1 and CDR2: ENHRY, SYGVKD. The CDR3 has 13 residues. V lost 2 bases, J lost 4 bases, and 8 bases lay in between.

This clonotype was observed a handful of times. This chain links TRBV6-2 or TRBV6-3 with TRBJ1-5; a possible D gene is TRBD1 (6 bases). In germline, CDR1 is MNHEY, CDR2 SVGEGT. The CDR3 consists of 15 residues. Trimming took off 6 bases at V and 2 bases at J, with 14 bases between the two ends. The CDR3 reads CASSATRTGNQPQHF. CDR3 nucleotide sequence: TGTGCCAGCAGCGCAACCAGGACAGGCAATCAGCCCCAGCATTTT.

This sequence joins TRBV20-1 and TRBJ1-4; TRBD1 might be the D (5 bases). Germline CDR1 DFQATT, CDR2 SNEGSKA (reference sequence). The CDR3 is made up of 12 amino acids. Trimming stripped 3 bases from V and 8 bases from J, with 10 bases between. The chain's CDR3 is CSARGTGEKLFF. CDR3 nucleotides: TGCAGTGCTAGGGGGACCGGCGAAAAACTGTTTTTT.

This clonotype was observed a few times. The rearrangement joins TRBV7-2 to TRBJ2-7; D may be TRBD2 (6 bases). The V gene's germline CDR1 is SGHTA and CDR2 FQGNSA. With 4 bases removed from V and 0 bases from J, the gap between germline ends came to 10 bases. The CDR3 spans 14 residues. Here the CDR3 reads CASSSDYHSYEQYF. Written as DNA, the CDR3 is TGTGCCAGCAGCTCGGACTACCACTCCTACGAGCAGTACTTC.

Many counts were recorded for this clonotype. The chain has TRBV12-3 or TRBV12-4 and TRBJ2-4, with no clear D. Deletions cut 4 bases from V and 2 bases from J, with 12 bases between. The CDR3 totals 15 residues. CDR3 nucleotide sequence: TGTGCCAGCAGTTCGACCGAGCAGTCCAAAAACATTCAGTACTTC. This translates into CASSSTEQSKNIQYF.

This clonotype appeared a few times. The rearrangement joins TRBV5-1 to TRBJ2-7; TRBD1 matches 9 bases. Trimming took 4 bases from V and 3 from J; bases not matched to a gene: 5. There are 14 residues in the CDR3. Germline-derived CDR1 and CDR2 are SGHRS and YFSETQ. CDR3 DNA: TGCGCCAGCAGCATCGGGACAGGGATCTACGAGCAGTACTTC. Its protein product is CASSIGTGIYEQYF.

The chain has TRBV9 and TRBJ2-1, with 9 nucleotides matching TRBD2. Germline V gene sequence: CDR1 SGDLS, CDR2 YYNGEE. The CDR3 contains 16 residues. With 0 bases clipped from V and 8 bases from J, the junction kept 9 bases outside the gene matches. CDR3 in DNA: TGTGCCAGCAGCGTAGAGGCGGGGGGGCCCTTCGATGAGCAGTTCTTC. Protein sequence: CASSVEAGGPFDEQFF. The full variable domain, in which reference TRBV9 and TRBJ2-1 provide the parts outside the CDR3, is DSGVTQTPKHLITATGQRVTLRCSPRSGDLSVYWYQQSLDQGLQFLIQYYNGEERAKGNILERFSAQQFPDLHSELNLSSLELGDSALYFCASSVEAGGPFDEQFFGPGTRLTVL.

The chain is built from TRBV7-9 and TRBJ2-7; the D is unclear. V was shortened by 1 base and J by 1 base, with 11 bases between the two germline ends. The germline gives CDR1 SEHNR, CDR2 FQNEAQ (reference sequence). The CDR3 is 15 amino acids. CDR3 in DNA: TGTGCCAGCAGCTTAGTAGGGAAGAGTTCCTACGAGCAGTACTTC. It is translated as CASSLVGKSSYEQYF. The whole variable domain, remainder taken from reference TRBV7-9 and TRBJ2-7, is DTGVSQNPRHKITKRGQNVTFRCDPISEHNRLYWYRQTLGQGPEFLTYFQNEAQLEKSRLLSDRFSAERPKGSFSTLEIQRTEQGDSAMYLCASSLVGKSSYEQYFGPGTRLTVT.

This clonotype appeared a single time. The chain combines TRBV4-3 with TRBJ1-4; D is uncertain. Germline V gene data show CDR1 as LGHNA and CDR2 as YSLEER. The ends were cut back, 1 base at V and 8 bases at J, with 11 bases in the middle. The CDR3 has 14 residues. The CDR3 loop reads CASSQGGWQEKLFF. The CDR3, as DNA: TGCGCCAGCAGCCAAGGAGGCTGGCAAGAAAAACTGTTTTTT.

This clonotype turned up a few times. As DNA, the CDR3 is TGCGCCAGCAGCTCCCGGGACAACCAAGCTTTCTTT. Its translation: CASSSRDNQAFF. The V and J genes are TRBV5-1 and TRBJ1-1; TRBD1 is a possible D gene (6 bases). With 3 bases removed from V and 9 bases from J, the gap between germline ends came to 12 bases. Germline assignment: CDR1 SGHRS and CDR2 YFSETQ. This CDR3 has 12 residues.

This clonotype showed up just a few times. The rearrangement uses TRBV7-2 and TRBJ2-7; no clear D gene. Germline V gives CDR1 SGHTA, CDR2 FQGNSA. The CDR3 extends over 14 amino acids. Trimming took off 1 base at V and 3 bases at J, with 10 bases between the two ends. This CDR3 is CASSLEFGRYEQYF. The CDR3 region has the DNA TGTGCCAGCAGCTTAGAATTTGGACGCTACGAGCAGTACTTC.

The rearrangement joins TRBV16 to TRBJ2-1; 12 bases are a match to TRBD2. CDR3 length: 16 residues. V was clipped by 0 bases and J by 9 bases; unmatched bases: 6. Germline CDR1 and CDR2: KGHSY and FQNENV. The CDR3 reads CASSQSTLAGGIEQFF. Here the CDR3 DNA reads TGTGCCAGCAGCCAATCTACACTAGCGGGGGGAATTGAGCAGTTCTTC.

A few counts support this clonotype. This sequence joins TRBV4-1 and TRBJ2-7; D uncertain. Trimming took off 3 bases at V and 1 base at J, with 7 bases between the two ends. The CDR3 runs to 13 residues. CDR1 is MGHRA and CDR2 is YSYEKL in the germline V gene. CDR3 nucleotides: TGCGCCAGCAGCCATTGGGGTTCCTACGAGCAGTACTTC. Encoded protein: CASSHWGSYEQYF.

This clonotype was seen a handful of times. The genes are TRBV11-2 and TRBJ2-2; the D gene is possibly TRBD2 (5 bases). V was shortened by 5 bases and J by 3 bases, with 13 bases between the two germline ends. The CDR3 spans 15 residues. Germline V gene data show CDR1 as SGHAT and CDR2 as FQNNGV. The CDR3 DNA reads as TGTGCCAGCAGCCTGATATTGGGAGACACCGGGGAGCTGTTTTTT. It yields the protein CASSLILGDTGELFF.

There are many counts of this clonotype. V is TRBV25-1 and J is TRBJ2-1; tentatively, D is TRBD1 (6 bases). Between the trimmed V and J ends, which lost 5 bases and 5 bases, there was a span of 16 bases. This CDR3 is 15 amino acids long. CDR1 is MGHDK, CDR2 SYGVNS, per germline. The CDR3 DNA reads TGTGCCAGCAGTAAGGACAGACCTCCTAACAATGAGCAGTTCTTC. It encodes CASSKDRPPNNEQFF.

This clonotype turned up a few times. V is TRBV25-1 and J is TRBJ2-1; D is tentatively TRBD1 or TRBD2 (5 bases each). The CDR3 has 15 amino acids. Germline V CDR1 and CDR2: MGHDK, SYGVNS. The V gene lost 5 bases and the J gene lost 0 bases, with 11 bases spanning the gap. The CDR3 here is CASSRGDASYNEQFF. The DNA of the CDR3 is TGTGCCAGCAGTAGGGGAGATGCCTCCTACAATGAGCAGTTCTTC.

This clonotype has more than one count but fewer than ten. The rearrangement joins TRBV28 to TRBJ2-4; tentatively, D is TRBD2 (5 bases). V lost 3 bases to trimming and J lost 12 bases, with 18 bases between them. The CDR3 runs to 14 residues. Looked up from germline, CDR1 is MDHEN and CDR2 is SYDVKM. The CDR3 DNA reads TGTGCCAGCAGTTTGGCTGGGGAGCCAGGCAATCAGTACTTC. Translating it yields CASSLAGEPGNQYF.

A word on this clonotype: Compared with germline, one end of the junction differs, possibly owing to a read error. The chain carries TRBV3-1 and TRBJ2-1, with 7 bases matching TRBD1. Looked up from germline, CDR1 is LGHDT and CDR2 is YNNKEL (reference sequence). This CDR3 has 16 residues. The CDR3 DNA follows: TGTGCCAGCTGCCAAGATTCAGGACAGGTATACAATGAGCAGTTCTTC. Its translation is CASCQDSGQVYNEQFF.

J is TRBJ1-2 and V is TRBV4-3; 10 bases agree with TRBD1. This CDR3 contains 15 residues. V lost 2 bases, J lost 8 bases, and 8 bases stayed unmatched. The germline V gene has CDR1 LGHNA and CDR2 YSLEER. CDR3 protein: CASSQSPTGGSGYTF. DNA of the CDR3: TGCGCCAGCAGCCAAAGCCCGACAGGGGGCAGCGGCTACACCTTC.

This sequence joins TRBV5-1 and TRBJ2-3; D not certain. The CDR3 has 15 residues. The germline V gene has CDR1 SGHRS and CDR2 YFSETQ. Trimming took off 0 bases at V and 1 base at J, with 9 bases between the two ends. The CDR3 is CASSLGSVGTDTQYF. As DNA, the CDR3 is TGCGCCAGCAGCTTGGGGTCAGTCGGCACAGATACGCAGTATTTT.

This clonotype was seen more than once but under ten times. The V gene is TRBV3-1, the J gene TRBJ2-1; 12 nucleotides line up with TRBD2. The CDR3 consists of 13 residues. The junction had 8 bases not matched to a gene; V was cut back by 5 bases and J by 15 bases. Germline V gene lookup returns CDR1 LGHDT and CDR2 YNNKEL (reference sequence). DNA for the CDR3: TGTGCCAGCAGCTCGGAGGGGACTAGCGGGCCGTTCTTC. It specifies CASSSEGTSGPFF.

There are a few counts of this clonotype. The CDR3 DNA sequence: TGTGCCAGCAGCTTAGGTGCGGCAGGGGGCAATCAGCCCCAGCATTTT. Residues: CASSLGAAGGNQPQHF. The chain employs TRBV7-8 and TRBJ1-5, with D possibly matching TRBD1 (6 bases). Germline V gives CDR1 SGHVS, CDR2 FQNEAQ. CDR3 length: 16 amino acids. Trimming pared 1 base from V and 2 bases from J, leaving 12 bases between.

This clonotype was counted only a few times. This chain joins TRBV12-3 or TRBV12-4 and TRBJ2-7, with 7 bases fitting TRBD1. Trimming at V came to 6 bases and at J to 6 bases, leaving 5 bases not matched to a gene. This CDR3 has 12 residues. The CDR3, as DNA: TGTGCCAGCAGATCGACAGGGTCCGAGCAGTACTTC. It codes for CASRSTGSEQYF.

This clonotype was counted a few times. This chain connects TRBV7-9 to TRBJ2-1; 9 bases are a match to TRBD2. Germline CDR1 is SEHNR and CDR2 is FQNEAQ (reference sequence). V dropped 5 bases and J dropped 7; count of bases not matched to a gene: 15. This CDR3 is 17 amino acids long. In DNA form, the CDR3 reads TGTGCCAGCAGCCCCACACGGCGGGGGGGAGCTTTGAATGAGCAGTTCTTC. Translation gives CASSPTRRGGALNEQFF.

V usage is TRBV5-1 and J usage is TRBJ2-1; TRBD1 matches at 7 bases. Germline CDR1 is SGHRS and CDR2 is YFSETQ. This CDR3 is built from 14 residues. V dropped 4 bases and J dropped 4; count of bases not matched to a gene: 5. The CDR3 nucleotides read TGCGCCAGCAGCACGGGACAGCTGTACAATGAGCAGTTCTTC. It is translated as CASSTGQLYNEQFF.

The rearrangement joins TRBV12-3 or TRBV12-4 to TRBJ2-7, with 11 bases that match TRBD2. Trimming took 5 bases from V and 2 from J; bases not matched to a gene: 8. The CDR3 runs to 16 residues. The CDR3 reads CASSHSGGASPYEQYF. The CDR3 nucleotides read TGTGCCAGCAGTCATAGCGGGGGGGCCTCCCCCTACGAGCAGTACTTC.

This clonotype was seen more than once but under ten times. The V and J genes are TRBV7-9 and TRBJ2-3; 8 bases are a match to TRBD1. Looked up from germline, CDR1 is SEHNR and CDR2 is FQNEAQ (reference sequence). CDR3 length: 16 residues. V lost 6 bases and J lost 6; bases outside the gene matches: 14. CDR3 amino acids: CASRRPGQGKWDTQYF. CDR3 coding DNA: TGTGCCAGCAGACGCCCAGGACAGGGCAAATGGGATACGCAGTATTTT.

The chain is built from TRBV12-3 or TRBV12-4 and TRBJ2-2, with D perhaps being TRBD1 or TRBD2 (5 bases each). The CDR3 loop spans 13 amino acids. Trimming shortened V by 4 bases and J by 4 bases, and 7 bases separated the two germline ends. CDR3 residues: CASSYGATGELFF. CDR3 coding DNA: TGTGCCAGCAGTTACGGGGCCACCGGGGAGCTGTTTTTT.

V and J are TRBV11-1 and TRBJ2-1; maybe TRBD2 (5 bases). Deletions cut 5 bases from V and 0 bases from J, with 14 bases between. The CDR3 totals 16 residues. Germline lookup yields CDR1 SGHAT and CDR2 FQDESV (reference sequence). CDR3 protein: CASSPFRGRSYNEQFF. CDR3 nucleotides: TGTGCCAGCAGCCCATTCCGGGGTCGCTCCTACAATGAGCAGTTCTTC.